These T cell receptor beta chains were read from a single sample in a study of blood T cell repertoires in COVID-19. The protocol was immunoSEQ multiplex PCR, while the TCRdb copy is restricted to in-frame clones and leaves out a portion. The table shows 150,000 to 250,000 clones, with roughly 94% occurring only once. Source material: peripheral blood. The receptors were sampled from a man aged 25-40 years with COVID-19, enrolled during active disease. CDR3s include the opening cysteine and the closing phenylalanine or tryptophan. Fields, in order: V gene, J gene, D gene, clone size, CDR3 DNA, CDR3 protein. D genes are given only for firm matches. Where a row states a size, it is once, few, many or the class of an expanded clone; other rows omit it.

v_gene: TRBV6-5; j_gene: TRBJ1-1; d_gene: -; abundance: -; CDR3nt: TGTGCCAGCAGTTACTCTACGGGGGTGAACACTGAAGCTTTCTTT; CDR3aa: CASSYSTGVNTEAFF
v_gene: TRBV7-3; j_gene: TRBJ1-6; d_gene: -; abundance: once; CDR3nt: TGTGCCAGCGGGGAGGTAGACAATTCACCCCTCCACTTT; CDR3aa: CASGEVDNSPLHF
v_gene: TRBV11-2; j_gene: TRBJ2-7; d_gene: -; abundance: -; CDR3nt: TGTGCCAGCAGACAACACGACGAGCAGTACTTC; CDR3aa: CASRQHDEQYF
v_gene: TRBV28; j_gene: TRBJ1-2; d_gene: TRBD1; abundance: -; CDR3nt: TGTGCCAGCAGTCCCGGGACAGGGAGTGGCTACACCTTC; CDR3aa: CASSPGTGSGYTF
v_gene: TRBV5-1; j_gene: TRBJ2-1; d_gene: -; abundance: -; CDR3nt: TGCGCCAGCAGCTTGAACCAGGGTCTGAATGAGCAGTTCTTC; CDR3aa: CASSLNQGLNEQFF
v_gene: TRBV21-1; j_gene: TRBJ2-6; d_gene: -; abundance: -; CDR3nt: TGTGCCAGCAGCGTAACCGGGACAAGGAGCTCTGGGGCCAACGTCCTGACTTTC; CDR3aa: CASSVTGTRSSGANVLTF
v_gene: TRBV5-1; j_gene: TRBJ1-2; d_gene: TRBD1; abundance: -; CDR3nt: TGCGCCAGCAGCTTGGCCACTAACAGGGGGGGCTACACCTTC; CDR3aa: CASSLATNRGGYTF
v_gene: TRBV6-6; j_gene: TRBJ1-6; d_gene: -; abundance: -; CDR3nt: TGTGCCAGCAGCCTTGGGTCGAGGACAGATAATTCACCCCTCCACTTT; CDR3aa: CASSLGSRTDNSPLHF
v_gene: TRBV6-5; j_gene: TRBJ1-1; d_gene: -; abundance: -; CDR3nt: TGTGCCAGCAGTTATACGAGGGAGGGTGAAGCTTTCTTT; CDR3aa: CASSYTREGEAFF
v_gene: TRBV5-4; j_gene: TRBJ2-3; d_gene: TRBD1; abundance: -; CDR3nt: TGTGCCAGCAGGGCGGGACAGGGGAAAAGAAGCCCCACAGATACGCAGTATTTT; CDR3aa: CASRAGQGKRSPTDTQYF
v_gene: TRBV18; j_gene: TRBJ1-2; d_gene: TRBD1; abundance: few; CDR3nt: TGTGCCAGCTCACCGGGGACAGGTGGGGACTATGGCTACACCTTC; CDR3aa: CASSPGTGGDYGYTF
v_gene: TRBV28; j_gene: TRBJ1-4; d_gene: TRBD1; abundance: -; CDR3nt: TGTGCCAGCAGCTCAGACAGGGTGAATGAAAAACTGTTTTTT; CDR3aa: CASSSDRVNEKLFF
v_gene: TRBV6-1; j_gene: TRBJ2-3; d_gene: TRBD2; abundance: -; CDR3nt: TGTGCCAGCAGTGCCCGGGCTAGCGGGGGGATCACAGATACGCAGTATTTT; CDR3aa: CASSARASGGITDTQYF
v_gene: TRBV6-5; j_gene: TRBJ1-1; d_gene: -; abundance: -; CDR3nt: TGTGCCAGCAGTCCGCCGACACCCTCGAACACTGAAGCTTTCTTT; CDR3aa: CASSPPTPSNTEAFF
v_gene: TRBV5-6; j_gene: TRBJ2-1; d_gene: -; abundance: -; CDR3nt: TGTGCCAGCAGCCGGCAAGGGAGCAATGAGCAGTTCTTC; CDR3aa: CASSRQGSNEQFF
v_gene: TRBV6-5; j_gene: TRBJ2-5; d_gene: -; abundance: -; CDR3nt: TGTGCCAGCAGTCAACCCATCAGGGGAGAAGAGACCCAGTACTTC; CDR3aa: CASSQPIRGEETQYF
v_gene: TRBV6-6; j_gene: TRBJ1-1; d_gene: -; abundance: -; CDR3nt: TGTGCCAGCAGTTACGGCCAGGGGAGGGGAAACACTGAAGCTTTCTTT; CDR3aa: CASSYGQGRGNTEAFF
v_gene: TRBV4-1; j_gene: TRBJ1-5; d_gene: TRBD1; abundance: -; CDR3nt: TGCGCCAGCAGCCCCCTTCGGGACAGCCTTAATAGCAATCAGCCCCAGCATTTT; CDR3aa: CASSPLRDSLNSNQPQHF
v_gene: TRBV18; j_gene: TRBJ2-7; d_gene: TRBD1; abundance: -; CDR3nt: TGTGCCAGCTCACGGACAGGGGGCTCCTACGAGCAGTACTTC; CDR3aa: CASSRTGGSYEQYF
v_gene: TRBV4-1; j_gene: TRBJ1-5; d_gene: -; abundance: once; CDR3nt: TGCGCCAGCAGCCAAGCCTACGCGGGTCAGCCCCAGCATTTT; CDR3aa: CASSQAYAGQPQHF
v_gene: TRBV3-1/TRBV3-2; j_gene: TRBJ2-5; d_gene: -; abundance: -; CDR3nt: TGTGCCAGCAGCCAAGGAACTCAAGAGACCCAGTACTTC; CDR3aa: CASSQGTQETQYF
v_gene: TRBV5-1; j_gene: TRBJ1-2; d_gene: -; abundance: once; CDR3nt: TGCGCCAGCAGCTTGGGGTACAGGGTTAACTATGGCTACACCTTC; CDR3aa: CASSLGYRVNYGYTF
v_gene: TRBV5-1; j_gene: TRBJ2-1; d_gene: TRBD1; abundance: -; CDR3nt: TGCGCCAGCAGCCAAAACAACAGGGGAAACTACAATGAGCAGTTCTTC; CDR3aa: CASSQNNRGNYNEQFF
v_gene: TRBV10-1; j_gene: TRBJ2-1; d_gene: -; abundance: -; CDR3nt: TGCGCCAGCAGTGATGAACAGGATCTCTACAATGAGCAGTTCTTC; CDR3aa: CASSDEQDLYNEQFF
v_gene: TRBV5-1; j_gene: TRBJ2-1; d_gene: -; abundance: -; CDR3nt: TGCGCCAGCAGCCACAAAATGGGGGCTCGAGATGAGCAGTTCTTC; CDR3aa: CASSHKMGARDEQFF
v_gene: TRBV5-1; j_gene: TRBJ1-1; d_gene: -; abundance: -; CDR3nt: TGCGCCAGCAGCTTACCGGGACTTGAAGCTTTCTTT; CDR3aa: CASSLPGLEAFF
v_gene: TRBV18; j_gene: TRBJ1-1; d_gene: -; abundance: -; CDR3nt: TGTGCCAGCTCACCTGGTCATTCGGGGGGCACTGAAGCTTTCTTT; CDR3aa: CASSPGHSGGTEAFF
v_gene: TRBV19; j_gene: TRBJ2-1; d_gene: TRBD2; abundance: -; CDR3nt: TGTGCCAGTAGTATAGTTGGGGGGGACGGCCATGAGCAGTTCTTC; CDR3aa: CASSIVGGDGHEQFF
v_gene: TRBV5-1; j_gene: TRBJ2-2; d_gene: -; abundance: few; CDR3nt: TGCGCCAGCAGCTTGAAGCGCGGGACCTCAGGATCCGGGGAGCTGTTTTTT; CDR3aa: CASSLKRGTSGSGELFF
v_gene: TRBV6-5; j_gene: TRBJ1-2; d_gene: -; abundance: -; CDR3nt: TGTGCCAGCAGTAATCGGGGGGGATGGGGCTACACCTTC; CDR3aa: CASSNRGGWGYTF
v_gene: TRBV3-1/TRBV3-2; j_gene: TRBJ1-6; d_gene: TRBD1; abundance: -; CDR3nt: TGTGCCAGCAGCCCCCAATCGGACAGGGGGTCACCCCTCCACTTT; CDR3aa: CASSPQSDRGSPLHF
v_gene: TRBV18; j_gene: TRBJ1-1; d_gene: TRBD1; abundance: once; CDR3nt: TGTGCCAGCTCACCAGGACAGGGGCTGAACACTGAAGCTTTCTTT; CDR3aa: CASSPGQGLNTEAFF
v_gene: TRBV5-4; j_gene: TRBJ2-2; d_gene: -; abundance: -; CDR3nt: TGTGCCAGCGAAGGACACATGAACACCGGGGAGCTGTTTTTT; CDR3aa: CASEGHMNTGELFF
v_gene: TRBV30; j_gene: TRBJ1-5; d_gene: -; abundance: -; CDR3nt: TGTGCCTGGAGTAAACGGGGGGGCAATCAGCCCCAGCATTTT; CDR3aa: CAWSKRGGNQPQHF
v_gene: TRBV19; j_gene: TRBJ1-5; d_gene: -; abundance: -; CDR3nt: TGTGCCAGTAGTAAGGGGGAGGGGGTAGGAAATCAGCCCCAGCATTTT; CDR3aa: CASSKGEGVGNQPQHF
v_gene: TRBV11-1; j_gene: TRBJ2-2; d_gene: TRBD2; abundance: -; CDR3nt: TGTGCCAGCAGCCTCCAGGGACTAGCGTCCGGGGAGCTGTTTTTT; CDR3aa: CASSLQGLASGELFF
v_gene: TRBV4-1; j_gene: TRBJ1-1; d_gene: TRBD1; abundance: -; CDR3nt: TGCGCCAGCAGCCAAGAGGAGGGGGCAGATTGGGGCACTGAAGCTTTCTTT; CDR3aa: CASSQEEGADWGTEAFF
v_gene: TRBV14; j_gene: TRBJ2-3; d_gene: TRBD1; abundance: -; CDR3nt: TGTGCCAGCAGCCCTGGGACAGGGGGCGCTTGGTTCACAGATACGCAGTATTTT; CDR3aa: CASSPGTGGAWFTDTQYF
v_gene: TRBV7-9; j_gene: TRBJ2-7; d_gene: -; abundance: -; CDR3nt: TGTGCCAGCAGCCACCGACTGGAGGCCTACGAGCAGTACTTC; CDR3aa: CASSHRLEAYEQYF